Following are 19 T cell receptor beta chains from one sample sequenced in a study of T cell responses to AZD1222 COVID-19 vaccine. Profiled with immunoSEQ multiplex PCR; TCRdb holds only in-frame clones, not every one. The profile covers about 140,000 clones, with 90% to 95% appearing a single time and more than 0.8% taken by the ten largest. The sample was peripheral blood, taken on day 0 of MenACWY control vaccination. These receptors all come from an adult in good health.

This clone was observed a single time. The chain employs TRBV19 and TRBJ2-2; 7 positions match TRBD1. Germline CDR1 reads LNHDA; CDR2 reads SQIVND (reference sequence). This CDR3 comprises 16 residues. V lost 5 bases and J lost 0; bases outside the gene matches: 6. In DNA, the CDR3 is TGTGCCAGTAGTTTCGGGACAGTCGCGAACACCGGGGAGCTGTTTTTT. This sequence encodes CASSFGTVANTGELFF.

This rearrangement joins TRBV28 to TRBJ1-2; no reliable D call. The CDR3 contains 13 residues. Germline CDR1 reads MDHEN; CDR2 reads SYDVKM. With 4 bases removed from V and 7 bases from J, the gap between germline ends came to 13 bases. The CDR3 is CASSSGISGGYTF. The CDR3 DNA follows: TGTGCCAGCAGTTCCGGGATTAGCGGTGGCTACACCTTC.

The gene calls are TRBV23-1 and TRBJ2-5; TRBD1 aligns across 8 bases. TRBV23-1 qualifies as an ORF whose function is uncertain. Trimming removed 0 bases from V and 5 bases from J; junction bases left unmatched: 8. The CDR3 length is 16 residues. CDR3 nucleotide sequence: TGCGCCAGCAGTCAATCGACGGCCAGGGGGCTGGAGACCCAGTACTTC. The encoded protein is CASSQSTARGLETQYF.

This sequence joins TRBV18 and TRBJ1-2; 7 bases are shared with TRBD1. Trimming cost V 2 bases and J 4 bases; bases outside gene matches: 1. This CDR3 is 13 amino acids long. CDR1 is KGHSH, CDR2 LQKENI, per germline. This CDR3 is CASSPRDSYGYTF. CDR3 coding DNA: TGTGCCAGCTCACCAAGGGACAGCTATGGCTACACCTTC.

The chain is built from TRBV6-1 and TRBJ2-1; tentative D call: TRBD1 (5 bases). This CDR3 has 16 amino acids. The V end lost 0 bases, the J end lost 1 base, and 10 bases lay between the germline ends. Germline V gene data show CDR1 as MNHNS and CDR2 as SASEGT. The CDR3 DNA reads as TGTGCCAGCAGTGAAGCGGCAGGGCGGTCCTACAATGAGCAGTTCTTC. Its translation: CASSEAAGRSYNEQFF.

The gene calls are TRBV5-1 and TRBJ2-2; TRBD1 might be the D (8 bases). Germline CDR1 and CDR2: SGHRS and YFSETQ. V lost 4 bases and J 0 bases, leaving 25 bases between the germline ends. The length of the CDR3 is 20 residues. CDR3 DNA sequence: TGCGCCAGCAGCCCGGAAGCGGGACAGGCAGAATTCGCGAACACCGGGGAGCTGTTTTTT. It is translated as CASSPEAGQAEFANTGELFF.

V and J are TRBV7-8 and TRBJ1-1; weak D call: TRBD1 (5 bases). Per germline, CDR1 SGHVS and CDR2 FQNEAQ. Trimming removed 4 bases at V and 6 bases at J, with 12 bases between. The CDR3 spans 13 residues. The CDR3 is CASSSPGWAEAFF. CDR3 bases: TGTGCCAGCAGCTCTCCAGGGTGGGCTGAAGCTTTCTTT.

The chain is built from TRBV7-2 and TRBJ1-5, with a tentative D call TRBD1 (5 bases). The CDR3 loop spans 15 amino acids. Trimming left V 2 bases short and J 3 bases short, with 11 bases between. In germline, CDR1 is SGHTA, CDR2 FQGNSA. CDR3 DNA sequence: TGTGCCAGCAGCTTAAGAACGGGGGTCAATCAGCCCCAGCATTTT. Protein sequence: CASSLRTGVNQPQHF.

The CDR3 DNA follows: TGTGCCAGCAGCGCACACCAGGGACAGGTCGGCTATGGCTACACCTTC. Translation: CASSAHQGQVGYGYTF. J is TRBJ1-2 and V is TRBV9, with 8 bases identical to TRBD1. The CDR3 is 16 residues long. V gave up 3 bases and J gave up 4 bases; unmatched junction bases: 11. From germline, CDR1 is SGDLS and CDR2 YYNGEE.

This clone was seen just once. This sequence joins TRBV18 and TRBJ2-1, with D unresolved. Germline assignment: CDR1 KGHSH and CDR2 LQKENI. V dropped 6 bases and J dropped 2 bases, with 14 bases sitting between them. This CDR3 is built from 15 residues. CDR3 nucleotide sequence: TGTGCCAGCTCCCTCAGCCAAAGCCCCTACAATGAGCAGTTCTTC. Residues: CASSLSQSPYNEQFF. Filled out from reference TRBV18 and TRBJ2-1, the complete variable domain reads NAGVMQNPRHLVRRRGQEARLRCSPMKGHSHVYWYRQLPEEGLKFMVYLQKENIIDESGMPKERFSAEFPKEGPSILRIQQVVRGDSAAYFCASSLSQSPYNEQFFGPGTRLTVL.

The chain links TRBV27 to TRBJ1-1; D unclear. Germline CDR1 and CDR2: MNHEY and SMNVEV (reference sequence). This CDR3 region has 13 residues. Trimming shortened V by 5 bases and J by 4 bases, and 11 bases separated the two germline ends. Written as DNA, the CDR3 is TGTGCCAGCAGTCAAACACGGGGCACTGAAGCTTTCTTT. It encodes CASSQTRGTEAFF.

The rearrangement joins TRBV19 to TRBJ1-2; tentative D call: TRBD1 (6 bases). The V and J ends lost 4 bases and 6 bases respectively, with 15 bases between them. The CDR3 has 14 residues. Germline V CDR1 and CDR2: LNHDA, SQIVND (reference sequence). Here the CDR3 reads CASSTRRGFDGYTF. The CDR3 DNA is TGTGCCAGTAGTACCCGCAGGGGATTTGATGGCTACACCTTC.

The chain has TRBV7-9 and TRBJ2-1; D might be TRBD2 (6 bases). The CDR3 has 13 residues. Trimming pared 5 bases from V and 7 bases from J, leaving 12 bases between. The germline V gene encodes CDR1 SEHNR and CDR2 FQNEAQ (reference sequence). The CDR3 is CASSPPSDNEQFF. The CDR3 DNA reads as TGTGCCAGCAGCCCCCCTAGCGATAATGAGCAGTTCTTC. The full variable domain, with the rest looked up from reference TRBV7-9 and TRBJ2-1, is DTGVSQNPRHKITKRGQNVTFRCDPISEHNRLYWYRQTLGQGPEFLTYFQNEAQLEKSRLLSDRFSAERPKGSFSTLEIQRTEQGDSAMYLCASSPPSDNEQFFGPGTRLTVL.

This clone is medium-sized in the sample. The V gene is TRBV5-1, the J gene TRBJ2-2; no firm D call. V was trimmed by 3 bases and J by 6 bases, leaving 15 bases between them. Germline-derived CDR1 and CDR2 are SGHRS and YFSETQ. The CDR3 has 15 residues. The CDR3 region has the DNA TGCGCCAGCAGCTCAATGGCCTCCGGGTCCGGGGAGCTGTTTTTT. Translated: CASSSMASGSGELFF.

This clone showed up many times. The V gene is TRBV29-1, the J gene TRBJ1-1; 9 bases map to TRBD1. The CDR3 totals 15 residues. With V trimmed by 6 bases and J by 0 bases, 8 bases remained unmatched. Germline V gene lookup returns CDR1 SQVTM and CDR2 ANQGSEA. The CDR3 DNA sequence: TGCAGCGTGGACACAGGGGGCGCTATGAACACTGAAGCTTTCTTT. Amino acids: CSVDTGGAMNTEAFF.

The chain couples TRBV9 to TRBJ1-3, with D hard to call. Germline lookup yields CDR1 SGDLS and CDR2 YYNGEE. The CDR3 is 15 amino acids. V was pared by 2 bases and J by 0 bases, with 9 bases between. The CDR3 protein is CASSVKDGSGNTIYF. CDR3 DNA sequence: TGTGCCAGCAGCGTCAAGGACGGCTCTGGAAACACCATATATTTT.

The CDR3 loop reads CASRGDGRFSGNTIYF. CDR3 coding DNA: TGTGCCAGCAGAGGGGACGGGAGATTCTCTGGAAACACCATATATTTT. This chain uses TRBV5-5 with TRBJ1-3; tentative D call: TRBD1 (5 bases). Trimming took off 5 bases at V and 0 bases at J, with 15 bases between the two ends. The CDR3 loop spans 16 amino acids. Germline V CDR1 and CDR2: SGHKS, YYEKEE (reference sequence).

The chain uses TRBV15 and TRBJ1-2; TRBD1 agrees at 8 bases. The CDR3 is 14 amino acids. Germline loops: CDR1 LNHNV, CDR2 YYDKDF (reference sequence). V lost 8 bases to trimming and J lost 8 bases; unmatched junction nucleotides: 13. DNA for the CDR3: TGTGCCACCCGGTCAGGACAGGGCCTCCGGGGCTACACCTTC. Translated, it gives CATRSGQGLRGYTF.

The rearrangement links TRBV18 to TRBJ2-3; D is uncertain. This CDR3 is built from 11 residues. Germline V gene data show CDR1 as KGHSH and CDR2 as LQKENI. V lost 2 bases, J lost 3 bases, and 0 bases lay in between. The CDR3 is CASSPTDTQYF. For the CDR3, the DNA is TGTGCCAGCTCACCAACAGATACGCAGTATTTT.